This T cell receptor beta chain was found in a study of beta chain features in type 1 diabetes. Isolated RNA was reverse transcribed in full, so expressed TCRB transcripts were sequenced. Assay used: immunoSEQ multiplex PCR; TCRdb lists only in-frame clones, some missing. The sample lists some 300,000 clones; under 8.5% were seen once. Via the markers CD45RO/CCR7/CD25/CD127/CD95/CD27, stem cell-like memory, regulatory, central memory and naive CD4+ cells were sorted. V shed 5 bases and J shed 8 bases, with 10 bases lying between them. This CDR3 is 12 amino acids long. Germline CDR1 MNHNY, CDR2 SVGAGI (reference sequence).

Sample: central memory CD4+ T cells from blood. The source is a woman aged 18 to 35 in good health. V and J are TRBV6-6 and TRBJ2-1; TRBD2 is a possible D gene (5 bases). The CDR3 DNA reads TGTGCCAGCAGTGACGACTATCATGAGCAGTTCTTC. It yields the protein CASSDDYHEQFF.